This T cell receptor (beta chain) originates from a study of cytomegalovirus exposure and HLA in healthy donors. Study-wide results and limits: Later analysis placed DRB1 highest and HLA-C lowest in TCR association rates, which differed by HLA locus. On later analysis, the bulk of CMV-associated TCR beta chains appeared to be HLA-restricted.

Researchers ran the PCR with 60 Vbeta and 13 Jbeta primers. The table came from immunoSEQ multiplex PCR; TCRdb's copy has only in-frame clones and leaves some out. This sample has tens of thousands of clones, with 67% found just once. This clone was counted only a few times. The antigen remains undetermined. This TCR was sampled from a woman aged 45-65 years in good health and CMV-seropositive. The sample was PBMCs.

The CDR3 DNA reads as TGTGCCAGCAGTGAAGCGGACAGGGTGGCTGAGCAGTTCTTC. This encodes CASSEADRVAEQFF. The genes are TRBV2 and TRBJ2-1; 8 positions match TRBD1. The CDR3 extends over 14 amino acids. Germline trimming cut 0 bases from V and 9 bases from J; bases unmatched to any gene: 4. The germline V gene encodes CDR1 SNHLY and CDR2 FYNNEI.